Shown below are 10 T cell receptor beta chains from a single sample sequenced in a study of blood T cell repertoires in COVID-19. The protocol was immunoSEQ multiplex PCR, while the TCRdb copy is restricted to in-frame clones and leaves out a portion. The sample carries over 350,000 clones, approximately 90% recorded once. Sample: peripheral blood. Receptors were obtained from a woman aged 25 to 39 with acute or convalescent COVID-19.

The chain joins TRBV19 to TRBJ1-2; 7 bases agree with TRBD1. J gave up 2 bases and V 6 bases, and 3 bases lay outside the gene matches. The CDR3 length is 13 residues. Germline CDR1 LNHDA, CDR2 SQIVND (reference sequence). The CDR3 loop reads CASRSTGNYGYTF. The CDR3 coding sequence is TGTGCCAGTAGATCGACAGGGAACTATGGCTACACCTTC.

The rearrangement joins TRBV18 to TRBJ2-7; D might be TRBD1 (6 bases). Trimming took 3 bases from V and 4 from J, leaving 10 bases between them. This CDR3 contains 13 residues. The germline V gene has CDR1 KGHSH and CDR2 LQKENI. CDR3 sequence reads: CASSPVTGYEQYF. CDR3 nucleotides: TGTGCCAGCTCACCCGTGACAGGTTACGAGCAGTACTTC.

V and J are TRBV27 and TRBJ2-2, with a possible D match to TRBD1 (6 bases). The CDR3 contains 12 residues. CDR1 and CDR2 (germline): MNHEY, SMNVEV (reference sequence). The V and J ends lost 9 bases and 6 bases respectively, with 11 bases between them. In DNA form, the CDR3 reads TGTGCCAGAGGGGGATTCGCCGGGGAGCTGTTTTTT. Translated, it gives CARGGFAGELFF.

Only one count was recorded for this clone. The V and J genes are TRBV10-3 and TRBJ2-7, with 9 bases matching TRBD1. Losses at the gene ends were 6 bases for V and 2 bases for J; bases not matched to a gene: 8. In germline, CDR1 is ENHRY, CDR2 SYGVKD. This CDR3 spans 15 amino acids. The CDR3 loop is CAISEPGQGAYEQYF. The DNA for the CDR3 is TGTGCCATCAGCGAACCGGGACAGGGAGCCTACGAGCAGTACTTC.

This chain connects TRBV6-5 to TRBJ2-7, with TRBD1 as a possible D gene (6 bases). Germline V gene lookup returns CDR1 MNHEY and CDR2 SVGAGI. The length of the CDR3 is 13 residues. Trimming pared 7 bases from V and 2 bases from J, leaving 12 bases between. CDR3 nucleotides: TGTGCCAGCACGTACAGGGTACCCTACGAGCAGTACTTC. Protein product: CASTYRVPYEQYF.

The chain employs TRBV7-3 and TRBJ1-1; D uncertain. CDR3 length equals 13 residues. The germline gives CDR1 SGHTA, CDR2 FQGTGA. Deletions cut 0 bases from V and 9 bases from J, with 11 bases between. This CDR3 reads CASSLTGETQAFF. CDR3 DNA: TGTGCCAGCAGCTTAACGGGCGAAACGCAAGCTTTCTTT.

This clone appeared a single time. This chain uses TRBV7-3 with TRBJ2-3; 9 bases are shared with TRBD1. V lost 3 bases, J lost 7 bases, and 8 bases stayed unmatched. Germline CDR1 is SGHTA and CDR2 is FQGTGA. The CDR3 is 15 residues long. CDR3: CASSLTGGRGNTQYF. CDR3 nucleotide sequence: TGTGCCAGCAGCTTGACAGGGGGAAGGGGTAATACGCAGTATTTT.

This chain links TRBV5-1 with TRBJ2-1; TRBD1 is a possible D gene (6 bases). The length of the CDR3 is 14 residues. Germline loops: CDR1 SGHRS, CDR2 YFSETQ. Deletions cut 4 bases from V and 5 bases from J, with 13 bases between. CDR3 in DNA: TGCGCCAGCAGCGGATGGGACAAACACAATGAGCAGTTCTTC. Translated, it gives CASSGWDKHNEQFF.

This chain uses TRBV5-6 with TRBJ1-3; tentative D call: TRBD1 (5 bases). The CDR3 totals 15 residues. CDR1 is SGHDT, CDR2 YYEEEE, per germline. The V end was cut by 4 bases, the J end by 0 bases, with 11 bases between. The CDR3 nucleotides read TGTGCCAGCAGCACAACAGGTTACTCTGGAAACACCATATATTTT. Translated: CASSTTGYSGNTIYF.

This rearrangement joins TRBV5-1 to TRBJ2-1, with 9 bases lining up with TRBD1. This CDR3 is built from 14 residues. V dropped 3 bases and J dropped 6; count of bases not matched to a gene: 4. CDR1 is SGHRS, CDR2 YFSETQ, per germline. CDR3 in amino acids: CASSYRDRVNEQFF. The CDR3 bases are TGCGCCAGCAGCTACCGGGACAGGGTCAATGAGCAGTTCTTC.